This is a list of T cell receptor beta chains from one sample in a study of cytomegalovirus exposure and HLA in healthy donors. Libraries were prepared by immunoSEQ multiplex PCR; TCRdb keeps only in-frame clonotypes and omits some of them. The repertoire holds tens of thousands of clones, with roughly three quarters as singletons. Input material: PBMCs. These receptors all stem from a man aged 30 to 39 in good health and CMV-seronegative. Both conserved end residues are part of each CDR3.

>TRBJ1-4|TRBV11-2
CASSLDHFEKLFF
>TRBJ1-4|TRBV7-9
CASSPNRVGQKTEKLFF
>TRBJ2-3|TRBV9
CASSVGWGRTDTQYF
>TRBJ2-3|TRBV5-4
CAFRGGGPGNTQYF
>TRBJ1-2|TRBV7-9
CASSLASTGSSYGYTF
>TRBJ2-3|TRBV6-4
CASRRGELGTDTQYF
>TRBJ2-7|TRBV28
CASSSMGWTSSEQYF
>TRBJ1-5|TRBV6-6
CASSSDRVDQPQHF
>TRBJ1-2|TRBV19
CASSPWDRSNYGYTF
>TRBJ2-3|TRBV29-1
CSVASGASTDTQYF
>TRBJ1-5|TRBV4-3
CASSQDSLGQPQHF
>TRBJ1-5|TRBV27
CASSPWAGNQPQHF
>TRBJ2-1|TRBV19
CASSIGGSGNEQFF
>TRBJ2-1|TRBV28
CASSHIVGRDNEQFF
>TRBJ2-3|TRBV10-3
CAISRLAGSTTDTQYF
>TRBJ1-3|TRBV4-3
CASSQDWSINGGNTIYF
>TRBJ1-5|TRBV30
CAWSHRADQPQHF
>TRBJ1-5|TRBV7-9
CASSLGAGGRQPQHF
>TRBJ1-3|TRBV7-9
CASSFIVGQAISGNTIYF
>TRBJ1-1|TRBV5-1
CASSSGVPLIAEAFF
>TRBJ1-4|TRBV7-9
CASSLQGSNEKLFF
>TRBJ2-1|TRBV27
CASSSGTSGYYNEQFF
>TRBJ2-5|TRBV11-2
CASSLEGGRGTQYF
>TRBJ2-3|TRBV14
CASSQGGGTSTDTQYF
>TRBJ1-1|TRBV11-2
CASSLPRQGEAFF
>TRBJ1-4|TRBV6-6
CASRSTGGATNEKLFF
>TRBJ2-5|TRBV4-2
CASSPNGVAGGQETQYF
>TRBJ2-3|TRBV9
CASSGIQESTDTQYF
>TRBJ2-7|TRBV6-5
CASRKNGYEQYF
>TRBJ2-2|TRBV9
CASSVGGVSSTGELFF
>TRBJ2-7|TRBV27
CASSLAPSGNTEQYF
>TRBJ2-1|TRBV4-1
CASSVRLAGGRDEQFF
>TRBJ1-5|TRBV6-1
CASSVGTDASNQPQHF
>TRBJ1-1|TRBV4-3
CASRPATGIFTEAFF
>TRBJ1-6|TRBV19
CASSSSGTGPYNSPLHF
>TRBJ2-5|TRBV11-2
CASRLTGGPEQYF
>TRBJ1-4|TRBV6-5
CASSLLGQSNFILFF
>TRBJ2-5|TRBV25-1
CASSVAGGPETQYF
>TRBJ2-7|TRBV7-9
CASSFRGTSGNYEQYF
>TRBJ2-5|TRBV28
CASSSPDRQETQYF
>TRBJ2-3|TRBV9
CASSVGQLFTDTQYF
>TRBJ1-1|TRBV6-5
CASSSPSRGNTEAFF
>TRBJ2-2|TRBV19
CASSPSGGFNTGELFF
>TRBJ1-3|TRBV28
CASSLDRSGNTIYF
>TRBJ2-2|TRBV7-9
CASSPTEFTGTGELFF
>TRBJ2-1|TRBV6-1
CASTDRDRDRYNEQFF
>TRBJ1-2|TRBV13
CASSFSDIYGYTF
>TRBJ2-6|TRBV28
CASSLFSANSGANVLTF
>TRBJ2-3|TRBV5-5
CASSVRLAGGPTDTQYF
>TRBJ1-2|TRBV19
CASSLRQGGYTF
>TRBJ1-5|TRBV6-6
CATFSTGVAEPQHF
>TRBJ2-7|TRBV11-2
CASSLDLGRYEQYF
>TRBJ2-7|TRBV7-2
CASRLAGLAGGPLRDEQYF